One TCR beta chain is described in this entry. From its re-call of the 5' RACE reads, TCRdb lists each CDR3 protein once, without DNA. This listing includes roughly 170,000 distinct CDR3 sequences. This CDR3 spans 13 amino acids. This specimen belongs to a study of monozygotic twins with inflammatory bowel disease. The J gene is TRBJ1-2, the V gene TRBV12-3 or TRBV12-4; the TRBD1 assignment by TCRdb is unverifiable without DNA. This clonotype was sampled from a human donor with ulcerative colitis or Crohn's disease, or a healthy co-twin of an affected twin (not recorded which). The sequenced sample consisted of blood. This CDR3 reads CASIPGGTGGYTF.